The rows below give T cell receptor beta chains drawn from one sample of a study of T-cell reconstitution after alpha-beta-depleted transplantation in children. TCRdb re-called the PCR reads with MiXCR, one entry per CDR3 protein. Of hundreds of thousands of distinct CDR3 sequences in the sample, around 17% were seen once. The material was PBMCs, mostly from graft donor cells, obtained 360 days after TCRalphabeta/CD19-depleted stem cell transplant. These receptors came from a male patient aged 10 to 17 who had a stem cell transplant for acute lymphoblastic leukemia, so the T cells may come from the graft donor. Each CDR3 is given with its conserved first and last residue. The D gene is left open where the match is weak. Clone size is not always given. Where it is, it says once, few, many or a class for expanded clones.

size | J | V | D | CDR3 | DNA
NA | TRBJ2-2 | TRBV5-1 | TRBD2 | CASSLPGLAGDAGELFF | TGCGCCAGCAGCTTGCCGGGACTAGCGGGAGATGCCGGGGAGCTGTTTTTT
NA | TRBJ2-7 | TRBV9 | NA | CASSVDSGYEQYF | TGTGCCAGCAGCGTAGACTCCGGTTACGAGCAGTACTTC
few | TRBJ1-5 | TRBV27 | TRBD1 | CATQKHGQAGAQPQHF | TGTGCCACACAAAAGCATGGACAGGCTGGGGCTCAGCCCCAGCATTTT
few | TRBJ2-1 | TRBV4-1 | TRBD1 | CASSQDRTGPYNEQFF | TGCGCCAGCAGCCAAGACAGGACAGGGCCCTACAATGAGCAGTTCTTC
NA | TRBJ2-1 | TRBV12-3/TRBV12-4 | NA | CASSFVVANEQFF | TGTGCCAGCAGTTTTGTCGTCGCCAATGAGCAGTTCTTC
NA | TRBJ1-3 | TRBV18 | NA | CASLPQIGGSGNTIYF | TGTGCCAGCTTACCACAGATCGGTGGCTCTGGAAACACCATATATTTT
NA | TRBJ2-3 | TRBV5-1 | NA | CASSLNKDANTQYF | TGCGCCAGCAGCTTAAATAAGGACGCGAATACGCAGTATTTT
few | TRBJ2-7 | TRBV11-1 | NA | CASSLNSAGIREQYF | TGTGCCAGCAGTCTTAACTCGGCAGGGATTCGCGAGCAGTACTTC
NA | TRBJ2-2 | TRBV10-1 | TRBD1 | CASSGRLQGAPNTGELFF | TGCGCCAGCAGTGGGAGATTGCAGGGGGCTCCCAACACCGGGGAGCTGTTTTTT
few | TRBJ2-7 | TRBV7-9 | NA | CASSAVGQSYEQYF | TGTGCCAGCAGCGCCGTAGGACAGAGCTACGAGCAGTACTTC
NA | TRBJ1-1 | TRBV29-1 | NA | CSGRQVLNTEAFF | TGCAGCGGCCGACAGGTGCTGAACACTGAAGCTTTCTTT
NA | TRBJ2-3 | TRBV11-2 | TRBD2 | CASSFLTAGGLDTQYF | TGTGCCAGCAGCTTTTTGACAGCGGGAGGTTTAGATACGCAGTATTTT
NA | TRBJ2-1 | TRBV24-1 | NA | CATSDSSRMGEQFF | TGTGCCACCAGTGATTCCTCTCGGATGGGGGAGCAGTTCTTC
NA | TRBJ1-2 | TRBV12-3/TRBV12-4 | TRBD1 | CASSFQGQATGYTF | TGTGCCAGCAGTTTCCAAGGACAGGCTACTGGCTACACCTTC
NA | TRBJ2-7 | TRBV7-9 | NA | CASSFITAQPYEQYF | TGTGCCAGCAGCTTCATTACAGCACAGCCGTACGAGCAGTACTTC
NA | TRBJ2-3 | TRBV20-1 | TRBD1 | CSARRPTGDLSTDTQYF | TGCAGTGCTAGGAGGCCGACAGGGGATTTGAGCACAGATACGCAGTATTTT
few | TRBJ2-1 | TRBV19 | TRBD2 | CASSISGLAGISYNEQFF | TGTGCCAGTAGTATTAGCGGGCTAGCGGGAATCTCCTACAATGAGCAGTTCTTC
few | TRBJ1-3 | TRBV4-1 | TRBD1 | CASSPRADRTFFGNTIYF | TGCGCCAGCAGCCCCCGGGCGGACAGGACTTTTTTTGGAAACACCATATATTTT
NA | TRBJ2-2 | TRBV29-1 | NA | CSAPTGRRTGELFF | TGCAGCGCGCCGACAGGGAGGAGGACCGGGGAGCTGTTTTTT
NA | TRBJ2-2 | TRBV11-1 | TRBD1 | CASSLGEVTGKTGELFF | TGTGCCAGCAGCTTAGGGGAAGTGACAGGGAAGACCGGGGAGCTGTTTTTT